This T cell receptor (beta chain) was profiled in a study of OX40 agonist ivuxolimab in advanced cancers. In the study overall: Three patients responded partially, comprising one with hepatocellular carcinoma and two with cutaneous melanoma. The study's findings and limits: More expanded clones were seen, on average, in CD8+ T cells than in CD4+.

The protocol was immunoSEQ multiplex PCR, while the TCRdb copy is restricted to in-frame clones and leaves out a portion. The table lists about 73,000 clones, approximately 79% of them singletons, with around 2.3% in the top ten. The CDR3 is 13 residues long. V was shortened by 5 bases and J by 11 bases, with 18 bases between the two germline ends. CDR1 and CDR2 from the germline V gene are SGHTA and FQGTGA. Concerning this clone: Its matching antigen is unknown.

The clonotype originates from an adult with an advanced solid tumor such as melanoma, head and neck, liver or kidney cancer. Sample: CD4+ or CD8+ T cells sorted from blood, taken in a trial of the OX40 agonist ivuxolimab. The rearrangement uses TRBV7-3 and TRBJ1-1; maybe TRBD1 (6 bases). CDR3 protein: CASSLIVGGAAFF. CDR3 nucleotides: TGTGCCAGCAGCCTAATAGTAGGGGGGGCGGCTTTCTTT.